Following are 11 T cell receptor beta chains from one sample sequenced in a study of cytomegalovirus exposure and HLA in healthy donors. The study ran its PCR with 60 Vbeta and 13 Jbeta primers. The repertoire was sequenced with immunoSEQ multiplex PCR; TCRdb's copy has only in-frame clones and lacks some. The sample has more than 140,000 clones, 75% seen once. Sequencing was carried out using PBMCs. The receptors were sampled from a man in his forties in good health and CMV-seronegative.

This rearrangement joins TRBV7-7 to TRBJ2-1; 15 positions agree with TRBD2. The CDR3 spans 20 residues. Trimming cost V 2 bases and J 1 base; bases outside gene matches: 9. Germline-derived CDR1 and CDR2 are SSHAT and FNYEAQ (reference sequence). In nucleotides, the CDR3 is TGTGCCAGCAGCTTATTACCAGGGACTAGCGGGGGGCAGTCCTACAATGAGCAGTTCTTC. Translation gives CASSLLPGTSGGQSYNEQFF.

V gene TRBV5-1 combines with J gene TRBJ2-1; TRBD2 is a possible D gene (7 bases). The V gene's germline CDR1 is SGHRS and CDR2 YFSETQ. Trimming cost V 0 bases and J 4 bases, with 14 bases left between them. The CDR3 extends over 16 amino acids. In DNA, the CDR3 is TGCGCCAGCAGCTTGGCTCGGACTAGGGGGTACAATGAGCAGTTCTTC. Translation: CASSLARTRGYNEQFF.

The CDR3 coding sequence is TGTGCCAGCAGTGAATGGAGACAGGGGATAACTGAAGCTTTCTTT. It is translated as CASSEWRQGITEAFF. The J gene is TRBJ1-1, the V gene TRBV25-1, with TRBD1 matching 8 bases. V dropped 1 base and J dropped 5; count of bases not matched to a gene: 6. The germline V gene has CDR1 MGHDK and CDR2 SYGVNS. This CDR3 region has 15 residues.

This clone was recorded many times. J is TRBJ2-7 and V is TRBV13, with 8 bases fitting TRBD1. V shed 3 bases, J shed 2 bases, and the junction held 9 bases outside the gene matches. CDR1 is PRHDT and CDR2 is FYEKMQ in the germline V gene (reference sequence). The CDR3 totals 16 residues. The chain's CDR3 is CASSLRQGAGTYEQYF. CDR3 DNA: TGTGCCAGCAGCTTGAGGCAGGGGGCGGGAACCTACGAGCAGTACTTC.

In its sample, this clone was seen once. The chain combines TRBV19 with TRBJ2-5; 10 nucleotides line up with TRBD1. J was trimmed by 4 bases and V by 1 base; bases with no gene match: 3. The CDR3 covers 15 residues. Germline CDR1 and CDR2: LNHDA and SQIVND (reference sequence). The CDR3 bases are TGTGCCAGTAGTATAGGGACAGGGGGTGGAGAGACCCAGTACTTC. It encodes CASSIGTGGGETQYF.

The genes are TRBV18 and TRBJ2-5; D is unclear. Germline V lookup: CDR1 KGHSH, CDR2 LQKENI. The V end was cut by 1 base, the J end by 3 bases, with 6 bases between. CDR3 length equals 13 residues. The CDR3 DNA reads TGTGCCAGCTCACCACGCGCGGAAGAGACCCAGTACTTC. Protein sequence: CASSPRAEETQYF.

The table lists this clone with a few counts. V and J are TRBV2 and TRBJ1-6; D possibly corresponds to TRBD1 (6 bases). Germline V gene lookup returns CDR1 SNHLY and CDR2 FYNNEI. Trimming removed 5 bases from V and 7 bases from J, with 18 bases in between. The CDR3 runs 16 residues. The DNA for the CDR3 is TGTGCCAGCAGTCTACAGGGAAGGTCGATGAATTCACCCCTCCACTTT. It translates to CASSLQGRSMNSPLHF.

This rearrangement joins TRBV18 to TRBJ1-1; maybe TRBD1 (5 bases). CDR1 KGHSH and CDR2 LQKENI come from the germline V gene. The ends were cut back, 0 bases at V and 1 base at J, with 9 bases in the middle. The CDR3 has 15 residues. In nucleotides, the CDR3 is TGTGCCAGCTCACCACCGGGCAGGGAGAACACTGAAGCTTTCTTT. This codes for CASSPPGRENTEAFF.

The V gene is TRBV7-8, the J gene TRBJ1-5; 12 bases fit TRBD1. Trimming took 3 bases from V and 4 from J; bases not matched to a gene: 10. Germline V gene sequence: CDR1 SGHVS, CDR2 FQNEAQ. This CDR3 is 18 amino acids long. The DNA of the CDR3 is TGTGCCAGCAGCTTTCTCCGGGACAGGGGGCTAAGAAATCAGCCCCAGCATTTT. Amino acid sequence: CASSFLRDRGLRNQPQHF.

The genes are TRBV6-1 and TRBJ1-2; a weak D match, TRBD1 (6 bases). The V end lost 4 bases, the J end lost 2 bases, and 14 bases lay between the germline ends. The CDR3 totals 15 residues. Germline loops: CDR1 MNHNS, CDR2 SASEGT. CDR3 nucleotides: TGTGCCAGCAGTGTGCAGGGGCCGGAAAACTATGGCTACACCTTC. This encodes CASSVQGPENYGYTF.

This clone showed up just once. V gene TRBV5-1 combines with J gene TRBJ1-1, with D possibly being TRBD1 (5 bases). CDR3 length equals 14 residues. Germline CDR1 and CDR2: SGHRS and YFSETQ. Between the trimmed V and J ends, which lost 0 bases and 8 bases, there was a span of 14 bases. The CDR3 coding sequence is TGCGCCAGCAGCTTGGCGGTCGGACACGAAGAAGCTTTCTTT. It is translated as CASSLAVGHEEAFF.